These T cell receptor beta chains were read from a single sample in a study of blood T cell repertoires in COVID-19. This table comes from immunoSEQ multiplex PCR, and its TCRdb copy is limited to in-frame clones, with some not included. The sample has about 200,000 clones, 88% seen once. Sequencing was done on a sample of peripheral blood. The receptor source for this set is a man aged 35 to 55 with active or convalescent COVID-19. CDR3s include the opening cysteine and the closing phenylalanine or tryptophan. D genes are given only for firm matches. Only part of the rows carry a size: once, few, many, or a class if the clone is expanded.

V	J	D	size	DNA	CDR3
TRBV7-8	TRBJ2-2	TRBD2	once	TGTGCCAGCAGCTCCCGTTTTGCGGGGGGCCGAGGCGGGGAGCTGTTTTTT	CASSSRFAGGRGGELFF
TRBV11-1	TRBJ2-1	-	-	TGTGCCAGCAGTCCACAGGGCCGCTCCTACAATGAGCAGTTCTTC	CASSPQGRSYNEQFF
TRBV7-9	TRBJ2-1	TRBD2	-	TGTGCCAGCAGCTTAGAAGCGGGGATCCTTTTGAATGAGCAGTTCTTC	CASSLEAGILLNEQFF
TRBV6-5	TRBJ1-2	TRBD1	-	TGTGCCAGCAGAGGGCTGGACAGGGTGAACTATGGCTACACCTTC	CASRGLDRVNYGYTF
TRBV19	TRBJ1-5	-	-	TGTGCCAGTAGTCTAGGCCAGGGGAATCAGCCCCAGCATTTT	CASSLGQGNQPQHF
TRBV10-3	TRBJ2-2	TRBD1	-	TGTGCCATCACCTCCGGGACAGGGGTAGTCGGAACCGGGGAGCTGTTTTTT	CAITSGTGVVGTGELFF
TRBV4-1	TRBJ1-1	TRBD1	once	TGCGCCAGCAGCCAAGATAACAGGGGCTATACTGAAGCTTTCTTT	CASSQDNRGYTEAFF
TRBV25-1	TRBJ2-7	-	-	TGTGCCAGCAGTGAATACAGGGCCGGCTACGAGCAGTACTTC	CASSEYRAGYEQYF
TRBV29-1	TRBJ2-3	TRBD1	-	TGCAGCGTCTCCCTTGACAGGGGGACGCAGTATTTT	CSVSLDRGTQYF
TRBV5-6	TRBJ2-2	TRBD1	-	TGTGCCAGCAGCCCCGACAGGGCGGGCACCGGGGAGCTGTTTTTT	CASSPDRAGTGELFF
TRBV5-1	TRBJ2-3	TRBD2	-	TGCGCCAGCAGCTTGGCGCGGCGGGGGGGCTCAGATACGCAGTATTTT	CASSLARRGGSDTQYF
TRBV3-1/TRBV3-2	TRBJ1-1	-	-	TGTGCCAGCAGCCAAGGGGGACAGAACACTGAAGCTTTCTTT	CASSQGGQNTEAFF
TRBV5-6	TRBJ2-1	TRBD1	-	TGTGCCAGCAGCACATGGACAGGGGGCAATGAGCAGTTCTTC	CASSTWTGGNEQFF
TRBV30	TRBJ1-4	-	-	TGTGCCTGGAGTTTTTATGGACAGTCTAATGAAAAACTGTTTTTT	CAWSFYGQSNEKLFF
TRBV7-9	TRBJ2-5	TRBD1	-	TGTGCCAGCAGCTTGCAGACAGGGCCCCAAGAGACCCAGTACTTC	CASSLQTGPQETQYF